A selection of T cell receptor beta chains follows, all from one sample in a study of T cell changes during pregnancy in multiple sclerosis. Using immunoSEQ multiplex PCR, the repertoire was profiled, and TCRdb retains in-frame clones only, with some absent. The sample shows under 60,000 clones, approximately 90% of them seen only once. The sample here was CD4+ T cells from peripheral blood mononuclear cells, taken after pregnancy. Receptor source: a female donor with multiple sclerosis, enrolled in a pregnancy study. Each CDR3 is given with its conserved first and last residue. A D gene is named only where the DNA matches it firmly. Clone size is shown for a subset of rows, as once, few, many or a class of expanded clone.

d_gene	abundance	v_gene	j_gene	CDR3nt	CDR3aa
TRBD2	.	TRBV29-1	TRBJ2-1	TGCAGCGTTGTTACGGATGGGACTAGAGCCCATGAGCAGTTCTTC	CSVVTDGTRAHEQFF
TRBD2	.	TRBV29-1	TRBJ2-1	TGCAGCGTTGATGGGACTAGCGGGAGTTGGAAGCAGTTCTTC	CSVDGTSGSWKQFF
.	.	TRBV28	TRBJ2-1	TGTGCCAGCAGTTTCCTGGACCCGAAGGACTCCAATGAGCAGTTCTTC	CASSFLDPKDSNEQFF
TRBD1	.	TRBV13	TRBJ2-5	TGTGCCAGCAGCTCTCGACAGGGGTCGGAGACCCAGTACTTC	CASSSRQGSETQYF
TRBD1	.	TRBV30	TRBJ1-5	TGTGCCTGGAGCCCCGGGACAGTGAATCAGCCCCAGCATTTT	CAWSPGTVNQPQHF
.	.	TRBV29-1	TRBJ1-2	TGCAGCGTTGTATCAGGGAATTATGGCTACACCTTC	CSVVSGNYGYTF
TRBD2	.	TRBV27	TRBJ2-5	TGTGCCAGCAGTTTCCTAGGACTAGCGGGAGGGCAACAAGAGACCCAGTACTTC	CASSFLGLAGGQQETQYF
TRBD1	.	TRBV5-1	TRBJ2-7	TGCGCCAGCAGCTCGGGACAGACCTACGAGCAGTACTTC	CASSSGQTYEQYF
.	once	TRBV28	TRBJ1-3	TGTGCCAGCAGTCCCGTATGGGTGGGGGGAGGAAACACCATATATTTT	CASSPVWVGGGNTIYF
TRBD2	.	TRBV5-1	TRBJ2-1	TGCGCCAGCAGCTTCGGACTAGCGGGAGCGACGCCCTACAATGAGCAGTTCTTC	CASSFGLAGATPYNEQFF